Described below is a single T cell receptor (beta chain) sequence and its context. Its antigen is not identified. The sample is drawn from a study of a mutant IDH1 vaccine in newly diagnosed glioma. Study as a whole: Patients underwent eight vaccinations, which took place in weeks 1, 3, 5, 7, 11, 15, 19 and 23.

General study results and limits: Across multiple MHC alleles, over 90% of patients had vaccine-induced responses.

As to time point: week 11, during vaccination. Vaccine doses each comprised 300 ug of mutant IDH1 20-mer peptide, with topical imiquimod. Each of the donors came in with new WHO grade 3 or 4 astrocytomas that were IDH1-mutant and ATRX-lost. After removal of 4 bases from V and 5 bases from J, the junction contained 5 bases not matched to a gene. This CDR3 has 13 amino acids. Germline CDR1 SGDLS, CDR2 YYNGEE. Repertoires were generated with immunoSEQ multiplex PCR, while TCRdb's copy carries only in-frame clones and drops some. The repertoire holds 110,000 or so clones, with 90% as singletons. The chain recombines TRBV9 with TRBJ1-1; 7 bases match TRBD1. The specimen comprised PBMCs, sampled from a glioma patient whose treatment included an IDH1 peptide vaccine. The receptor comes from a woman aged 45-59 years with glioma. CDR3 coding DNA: TGTGCCAGCAGCCTCACGGACAGGACTGAAGCTTTCTTT. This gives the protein CASSLTDRTEAFF.